Below, 26 T cell receptor beta chains from the same sample are listed, as sequenced in a study of blood T cell repertoires in COVID-19. TCRdb's copy holds only in-frame clones and misses some; the assay was immunoSEQ multiplex PCR. The table shows a few hundred thousand clones, with about nine tenths occurring only once. The material sequenced was peripheral blood. The receptors were gathered from a woman aged 25 to 45 with COVID-19, enrolled during active disease.

The chain combines TRBV7-2 with TRBJ1-4, with D possibly being TRBD1 (5 bases). Germline lookup yields CDR1 SGHTA and CDR2 FQGNSA. This CDR3 region has 18 residues. V was cut by 5 bases and J by 6 bases, with 25 bases left in between. CDR3 sequence reads: CASSVTGTFHYSYEKLFF. The CDR3 coding sequence is TGTGCCAGCAGCGTCACAGGCACCTTCCACTACTCTTATGAAAAACTGTTTTTT.

The chain uses TRBV4-3 and TRBJ1-3, with D possibly matching TRBD1 (6 bases). Trimming stripped 0 bases from V and 4 bases from J, with 16 bases between. The germline V gene has CDR1 LGHNA and CDR2 YSLEER. This CDR3 contains 17 residues. The CDR3 spells CASSQDPTSQGGNTIYF. The CDR3 coding sequence is TGCGCCAGCAGCCAAGATCCGACATCACAGGGAGGAAACACCATATATTTT.

This sequence joins TRBV21-1 and TRBJ1-6; the table's D gene call, TRBD1, was not cross checked with the DNA. TRBV21-1 is listed as a pseudogene. The CDR3 runs 15 residues. CDR3 in amino acids: CASSKERTARRPLHF. As DNA, the CDR3 is TGTGCCAGCAGCAAAGAGAGGACAGCCCGAAGGCCCCTCCACTTT.

This chain links TRBV5-4 with TRBJ1-2, with D possibly being TRBD1 (5 bases). The length of the CDR3 is 12 residues. Trimming shortened V by 3 bases and J by 8 bases, and 11 bases separated the two germline ends. Per germline, CDR1 SGHNT and CDR2 YYREEE (reference sequence). This CDR3 is CASSSGDGGYTF. The CDR3 region has the DNA TGTGCCAGCAGCTCGGGGGATGGAGGCTACACCTTC. Supplemented by reference TRBV5-4 and TRBJ1-2, the full variable domain reads ETGVTQSPTHLIKTRGQQVTLRCSSQSGHNTVSWYQQALGQGPQFIFQYYREEENGRGNFPPRFSGLQFPNYSSELNVNALELDDSALYLCASSSGDGGYTFGSGTRLTVV.

V is TRBV24-1 and J is TRBJ2-2, with a weak D call TRBD2 (7 bases). The CDR3 loop spans 14 amino acids. Trimming removed 1 base from V and 11 bases from J, with 13 bases in between. Germline V CDR1 and CDR2: KGHDR, SFDVKD. The CDR3 DNA follows: TGTGCCACCAGTGATTTAAAGGGGGGGGCCGAGCTGTTTTTT. Protein sequence: CATSDLKGGAELFF.

This chain links TRBV28 with TRBJ1-3; perhaps TRBD1 as D (6 bases). Germline CDR1 is MDHEN and CDR2 is SYDVKM. V was pared by 7 bases and J by 10 bases, with 23 bases between. The CDR3 totals 15 residues. CDR3 sequence: CASTPLLAGARTIYF. The CDR3 region has the DNA TGTGCCAGCACCCCCTTACTGGCGGGGGCGAGGACCATATATTTT.

The rearrangement uses TRBV12-3 or TRBV12-4 and TRBJ2-7, with D possibly TRBD1 on 6 matching bases. Trimming removed 4 bases at V and 3 bases at J, with 10 bases between. This CDR3 spans 13 amino acids. Here the CDR3 reads CASSSGAGYEQYF. The CDR3 nucleotides are TGTGCCAGCAGTTCAGGGGCGGGCTACGAGCAGTACTTC.

The chain employs TRBV7-2 and TRBJ2-3, with TRBD2 matching over 7 bases. V was pared by 5 bases and J by 6 bases, with 5 bases of the junction left unmatched. CDR3 length: 13 amino acids. CDR1 and CDR2 from the germline V gene are SGHTA and FQGNSA. CDR3 sequence reads: CASSQRREDTQYF. The CDR3, as DNA: TGTGCCAGCAGCCAGCGGCGGGAGGATACGCAGTATTTT.

The chain employs TRBV18 and TRBJ2-2, with TRBD2 matching 7 bases. With 3 bases clipped from V and 0 bases from J, the junction kept 4 bases outside the gene matches. The germline CDR1 and CDR2 sequences are KGHSH and LQKENI. The length of the CDR3 is 16 residues. Here the CDR3 DNA reads TGTGCCAGCTCACCTCCTAGCGGACCGAACACCGGGGAGCTGTTTTTT. Translated, it gives CASSPPSGPNTGELFF.

The chain recombines TRBV4-2 with TRBJ1-1, with unresolved D. Germline V gene data show CDR1 as LGHNA and CDR2 as YNFKEQ. The ends were cut back, 1 base at V and 6 bases at J, with 9 bases in the middle. The CDR3 totals 13 residues. The CDR3 DNA follows: TGTGCCAGCAGCCAAGTACGAGGCTCTGAAGCTTTCTTT. Its protein is CASSQVRGSEAFF.

The chain has TRBV18 and TRBJ1-2; 7 nucleotides line up with TRBD1. This CDR3 has 14 residues. V lost 1 base and J lost 8; bases outside the gene matches: 7. Germline CDR1 and CDR2: KGHSH and LQKENI. CDR3 DNA sequence: TGTGCCAGCTCACCACGTGAAAGGGGGCCCGGCTACACCTTC. This encodes CASSPRERGPGYTF.

This CDR3 reads CASSPGTGFAYEQYF. CDR3 DNA sequence: TGTGCCAGCAGCCCCGGGACAGGGTTTGCCTACGAGCAGTACTTC. V usage is TRBV4-2 and J usage is TRBJ2-7, with 9 bases matching TRBD1. In germline, CDR1 is LGHNA, CDR2 YNFKEQ. The CDR3 consists of 15 residues. J was trimmed by 2 bases and V by 4 bases; bases with no gene match: 6.

The CDR3 coding sequence is TGTGCCAGCTCACCCAACAGGGGGCCACATGAGCAGTTCTTC. This gives the protein CASSPNRGPHEQFF. The rearrangement links TRBV18 to TRBJ2-1, with TRBD1 matching over 9 bases. The CDR3 spans 14 residues. V was clipped by 3 bases and J by 8 bases; unmatched bases: 5. CDR1 and CDR2 from the germline V gene are KGHSH and LQKENI.

This rearrangement joins TRBV5-1 to TRBJ2-5, with D perhaps matching TRBD2 (7 bases). This CDR3 region has 18 residues. V was pared by 0 bases and J by 5 bases, with 23 bases between. Germline CDR1 SGHRS, CDR2 YFSETQ. CDR3 nucleotides: TGCGCCAGCAGCTTGGTGGGTTTGAGGGGGGGCATGGAGGAGACCCAGTACTTC. It specifies CASSLVGLRGGMEETQYF. Full variable domain (remainder filled in from reference TRBV5-1 and TRBJ2-5): KAGVTQTPRYLIKTRGQQVTLSCSPISGHRSVSWYQQTPGQGLQFLFEYFSETQRNKGNFPGRFSGRQFSNSRSEMNVSTLELGDSALYLCASSLVGLRGGMEETQYFGPGTRLLVL.

This chain connects TRBV2 to TRBJ1-2; D is uncertain. V was cut by 8 bases and J by 3 bases, with 10 bases left in between. The CDR3 runs 12 residues. The V gene's germline CDR1 is SNHLY and CDR2 FYNNEI. CDR3 amino acids: CASQDSDYGYTF. The CDR3 bases are TGTGCCAGCCAGGATTCTGACTATGGCTACACCTTC.

The CDR3 here is CASSFFGTGLAPLHF. The CDR3 DNA reads TGTGCCAGCAGCTTCTTTGGAACAGGACTAGCACCCCTCCACTTT. The V and J genes are TRBV7-9 and TRBJ1-6, with D perhaps matching TRBD1 (5 bases). Trimming cost V 3 bases and J 11 bases, with 17 bases left between them. Germline V gene sequence: CDR1 SEHNR, CDR2 FQNEAQ (reference sequence). CDR3 length: 15 amino acids.

The chain carries TRBV7-2 and TRBJ2-7; no firm D call. The length of the CDR3 is 14 residues. CDR1 SGHTA and CDR2 FQGNSA come from the germline V gene. The V and J ends lost 2 bases and 2 bases respectively, with 10 bases between them. The CDR3 DNA reads TGTGCCAGCAGCTTAAACGGCGGAACCTACGAGCAGTACTTC. Translated, it gives CASSLNGGTYEQYF. The whole variable domain, remainder taken from reference TRBV7-2 and TRBJ2-7, is GAGVSQSPSNKVTEKGKDVELRCDPISGHTALYWYRQSLGQGLEFLIYFQGNSAPDKSGLPSDRFSAERTGGSVSTLTIQRTQQEDSAVYLCASSLNGGTYEQYFGPGTRLTVT.

The chain carries TRBV21-1 and TRBJ1-1. TRBV21-1 is a listed pseudogene. CDR3 length: 17 amino acids. Written as DNA, the CDR3 is TGTGCCAGCAGCAAAGCGAGAAGAGGGAGATATAGCACTGAAGCTTTCTTT. Amino acid sequence: CASSKARRGRYSTEAFF.

The chain joins TRBV6-5 to TRBJ1-5; D not resolved. Deletions cut 5 bases from V and 4 bases from J, with 9 bases between. The germline gives CDR1 MNHEY, CDR2 SVGAGI. The CDR3 contains 13 residues. CDR3 region: CASSLLGNQPQHF. CDR3 bases: TGTGCCAGCAGTCTCCTCGGTAATCAGCCCCAGCATTTT.

The chain has TRBV4-1 and TRBJ1-3; no reliable D call. Per germline, CDR1 MGHRA and CDR2 YSYEKL. This CDR3 contains 16 residues. The ends were cut back, 5 bases at V and 4 bases at J, with 18 bases in the middle. CDR3 nucleotides: TGCGCCAGCAGCGAGAGCGCAGGATCGGGAGGAAACACCATATATTTT. Translating gives CASSESAGSGGNTIYF.

The rearrangement uses TRBV5-5 and TRBJ2-5, with a weak D call TRBD1 (5 bases). This CDR3 contains 13 residues. Deletions cut 2 bases from V and 5 bases from J, with 10 bases between. Germline CDR1 and CDR2: SGHKS and YYEKEE (reference sequence). CDR3 coding DNA: TGTGCCAGCAGCTTTGGGGCTCCGGAGACCCAGTACTTC. Its translation is CASSFGAPETQYF.

The CDR3 here is CASSLERNTEAFF. CDR3 coding DNA: TGTGCCAGCAGTTTAGAGAGGAACACTGAAGCTTTCTTT. V usage is TRBV12-3 or TRBV12-4 and J usage is TRBJ1-1; D gene uncertain. The length of the CDR3 is 13 residues. V was shortened by 1 base and J by 1 base, with 4 bases between the two germline ends.

The V and J genes are TRBV28 and TRBJ1-1; D may be TRBD1 (5 bases). There are 16 residues in the CDR3. Germline assignment: CDR1 MDHEN and CDR2 SYDVKM. V was cut by 6 bases and J by 3 bases, with 20 bases left in between. The CDR3 loop is CASSPMEGRKYTEAFF. Here the CDR3 DNA reads TGTGCCAGCAGCCCTATGGAGGGGAGGAAGTACACTGAAGCTTTCTTT.

The chain recombines TRBV28 with TRBJ1-6; possibly TRBD1 for D (5 bases). CDR3 length equals 12 residues. Germline CDR1 is MDHEN and CDR2 is SYDVKM. Trimming left V 2 bases short and J 15 bases short, with 11 bases between. CDR3 coding DNA: TGTGCCAGCAGTTTAAACCCTCAGGGCCTCCACTTT. It translates to CASSLNPQGLHF. Together with reference TRBV28 and TRBJ1-6, the CDR3 gives the full variable domain: DVKVTQSSRYLVKRTGEKVFLECVQDMDHENMFWYRQDPGLGLRLIYFSYDVKMKEKGDIPEGYSVSREKKERFSLILESASTNQTSMYLCASSLNPQGLHFGNGTRLTVT.

Written as DNA, the CDR3 is TGTGCCAGCAGCCCTGGTCAACCCTCTGAGTTTGCTTTCTTT. Its protein is CASSPGQPSEFAFF. The gene calls are TRBV7-9 and TRBJ1-1; D is uncertain. This CDR3 has 14 amino acids. Germline lookup yields CDR1 SEHNR and CDR2 FQNEAQ (reference sequence). Deletions cut 5 bases from V and 11 bases from J, with 21 bases between.

This clone was seen only once. The chain employs TRBV5-6 and TRBJ2-3; possibly TRBD1 for D (5 bases). The V and J ends lost 5 bases and 5 bases respectively, with 9 bases between them. The CDR3 has 12 amino acids. Germline V lookup: CDR1 SGHDT, CDR2 YYEEEE. The DNA for the CDR3 is TGTGCCAGCAGTCCAGGGATAGATACGCAGTATTTT. It is translated as CASSPGIDTQYF.